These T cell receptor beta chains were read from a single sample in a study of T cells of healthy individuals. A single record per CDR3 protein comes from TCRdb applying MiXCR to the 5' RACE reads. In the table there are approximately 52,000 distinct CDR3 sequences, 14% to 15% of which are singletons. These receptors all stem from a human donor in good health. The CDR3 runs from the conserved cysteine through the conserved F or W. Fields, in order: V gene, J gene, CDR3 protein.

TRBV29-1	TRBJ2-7	CSVIPLWGGGAYEQYF
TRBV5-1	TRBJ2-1	CASKPGRDNEQFF
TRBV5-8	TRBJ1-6	CASSSGDSLNSPLHF
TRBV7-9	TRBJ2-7	CASSSQEVAGGYSYEQYF
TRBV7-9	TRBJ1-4	CASSFGRGNEKLFF
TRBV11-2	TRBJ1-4	CASSLTRGNEKLFF
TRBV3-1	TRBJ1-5	CASSDSLDSNQPQHF
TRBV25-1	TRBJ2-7	CASRKGGAGYEQYF
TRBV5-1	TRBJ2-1	CASSLEGGGGNEQFF
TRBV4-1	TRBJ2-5	CASSLRGGTGEETQYF
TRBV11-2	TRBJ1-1	CASSAGQYPEAFF
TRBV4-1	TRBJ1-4	CASSQVRFQTNEKLFF
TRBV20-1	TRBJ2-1	CSALPGSFGNEQFF
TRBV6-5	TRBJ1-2	CASSYRFGEGYGYTF
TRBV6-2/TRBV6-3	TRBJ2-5	CASSTPGTLPWTQYF
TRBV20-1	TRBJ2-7	CSAPRLAGAYEQYF
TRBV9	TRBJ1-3	CASSVDRGNGNTIYF
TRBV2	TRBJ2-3	CASTPGGGQDTQYF
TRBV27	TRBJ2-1	CASSLTGSYEQFF
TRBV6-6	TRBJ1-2	CASSYSLGGMGENGYTF
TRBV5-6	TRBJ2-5	CASSVTGLETQYF
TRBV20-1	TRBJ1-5	CSAREGSQPQHF
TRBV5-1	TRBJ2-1	CASSITRGTDEQFF
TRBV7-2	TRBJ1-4	CASGGQASEKLFF
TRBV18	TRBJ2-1	CASSPADSSEQFF